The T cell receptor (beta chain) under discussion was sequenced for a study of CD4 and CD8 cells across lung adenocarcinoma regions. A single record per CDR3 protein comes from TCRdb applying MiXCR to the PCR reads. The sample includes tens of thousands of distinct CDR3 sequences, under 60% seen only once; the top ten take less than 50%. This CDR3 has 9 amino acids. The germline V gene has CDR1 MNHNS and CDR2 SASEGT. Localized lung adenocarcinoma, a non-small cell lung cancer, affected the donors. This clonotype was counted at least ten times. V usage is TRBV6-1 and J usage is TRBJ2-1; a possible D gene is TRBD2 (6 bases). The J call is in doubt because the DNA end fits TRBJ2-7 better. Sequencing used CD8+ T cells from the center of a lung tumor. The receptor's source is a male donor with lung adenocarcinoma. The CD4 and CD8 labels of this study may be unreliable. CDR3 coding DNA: TGTGCGGGGGGACTGGAGCAGTACTTC. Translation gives CAGGLEQYF.